This TCR beta chain was identified in a study of cytomegalovirus exposure and HLA in healthy donors. The method was immunoSEQ multiplex PCR; TCRdb's version includes in-frame clones alone and lacks a portion of them. The data contain about 220,000 clones, about 93% of them singletons. V was clipped by 5 bases and J by 4 bases, with 9 bases between them. The germline V gene encodes CDR1 WNHNN and CDR2 SYGVQD (reference sequence). The length of the CDR3 is 13 residues. General observations from the study: Overall, 164 TCR beta chains were annotated as cytomegalovirus-associated. The classifier, whose performance was assessed in both the original and validation cohorts, reportedly diagnosed cytomegalovirus status with high specificity and sensitivity.

About this clone itself: The antigen is unknown.

Sequenced sample: PBMCs. The chain has TRBV10-1 and TRBJ1-5; D is perhaps TRBD1 (5 bases). This clonotype was obtained from a woman between 18 and 29 years old in good health and CMV-seronegative. CDR3: CASSSGINQPQHF. The CDR3 nucleotides are TGCGCCAGCAGTTCAGGGATAAATCAGCCCCAGCATTTT.